The 8 T cell receptor beta chains presented below share a single source sample, sequenced in a study of CD8 T cells in ankylosing spondylitis. MiXCR was run by TCRdb on the 5' RACE reads, yielding one entry per CDR3 protein. The sample consists of around 330,000 distinct CDR3 sequences, approximately 10% of them appearing once. Sequenced sample: blood, either unsorted or a sorted T cell fraction (not recorded which). The receptors derive from a female donor with ankylosing spondylitis or in good health (not recorded which).

This clonotype was recorded many times. The V call is TRBV10-3, the J call TRBJ2-4; D gene uncertain. V was clipped by 4 bases and J by 2 bases, with 6 bases between them. This CDR3 spans 13 amino acids. Germline CDR1 ENHRY, CDR2 SYGVKD. This CDR3 is CAISGPTKNIQYF. CDR3 coding DNA: TGTGCCATCAGTGGCCCGACCAAAAACATTCAGTACTTC.

This clonotype was picked up a small number of times. The V gene is TRBV30, the J gene TRBJ1-1, with a possible D match to TRBD1 (6 bases). This CDR3 is 10 amino acids long. Germline-derived CDR1 and CDR2 are GTSNPN and SVGIG (reference sequence). The V and J ends lost 8 bases and 11 bases respectively, with 15 bases between them. The DNA of the CDR3 is TGTGCCGGCCTCCAGGGGCGGGCTTTCTTT. As protein: CAGLQGRAFF.

This clonotype was counted ten times or more. V and J are TRBV12-3 or TRBV12-4 and TRBJ1-1; TRBD1 agrees at 7 bases. This CDR3 contains 15 residues. The V segment lost 6 bases and the J segment 4 bases; nucleotides outside the gene matches: 11. CDR3 sequence (DNA): TGTGCCAGCAGCCATACAGGGGCGCCGAGCACTGAAGCTTTCTTT. This sequence encodes CASSHTGAPSTEAFF.

This clonotype was observed a handful of times. V usage is TRBV6-5 and J usage is TRBJ2-1; D is tentatively TRBD1 or TRBD2 (6 bases each). V was clipped by 2 bases and J by 5 bases, with 13 bases between them. There are 15 residues in the CDR3. Germline-derived CDR1 and CDR2 are MNHEY and SVGAGI. CDR3 nucleotides: TGTGCCAGCAGTTACAGGGGGGCCGGACACAATGAGCAGTTCTTC. Amino acid sequence: CASSYRGAGHNEQFF.

This clonotype was observed many times. V is TRBV5-1 and J is TRBJ1-2, with 7 positions matching TRBD1. V trimming: 0 bases; J trimming: 2 bases; junction bases outside the gene matches: 1. The CDR3 is 14 amino acids. Per germline, CDR1 SGHRS and CDR2 YFSETQ. The CDR3 DNA sequence: TGCGCCAGCAGCTTGGGACAGGGAAACTATGGCTACACCTTC. It codes for CASSLGQGNYGYTF. Full variable domain (rest looked up from reference TRBV5-1 and TRBJ1-2): KAGVTQTPRYLIKTRGQQVTLSCSPISGHRSVSWYQQTPGQGLQFLFEYFSETQRNKGNFPGRFSGRQFSNSRSEMNVSTLELGDSALYLCASSLGQGNYGYTFGSGTRLTVV.

The V call is TRBV20-1, the J call TRBJ2-7; D perhaps matches TRBD2 (6 bases). CDR1 is DFQATT, CDR2 SNEGSKA, per germline (reference sequence). V was trimmed by 4 bases and J by 2 bases, leaving 12 bases between them. The CDR3 has 13 amino acids. This CDR3 is CSAIPGEAYEQYF. The CDR3, as DNA: TGCAGTGCTATACCGGGAGAAGCCTACGAGCAGTACTTC.

This clonotype has at least ten counts. As DNA, the CDR3 is TGTGCCAGCAGTTCAACAGGGCGACGCGATGAGCAGTTCTTC. This translates into CASSSTGRRDEQFF. This rearrangement joins TRBV28 to TRBJ2-1; the D gene is possibly TRBD1 (6 bases). V was trimmed by 4 bases and J by 8 bases, leaving 15 bases between them. CDR1 is MDHEN, CDR2 SYDVKM, per germline. The CDR3 length is 14 residues. The variable domain in full, completed from reference TRBV28 and TRBJ2-1, reads DVKVTQSSRYLVKRTGEKVFLECVQDMDHENMFWYRQDPGLGLRLIYFSYDVKMKEKGDIPEGYSVSREKKERFSLILESASTNQTSMYLCASSSTGRRDEQFFGPGTRLTVL.

This clonotype has more than one count but fewer than ten. The chain has TRBV5-1 and TRBJ2-7; 8 bases map to TRBD2. The germline CDR1 and CDR2 sequences are SGHRS and YFSETQ. The trim removed 2 bases at V and 6 bases at J, leaving 10 bases unmatched. The CDR3 length is 15 residues. In nucleotides, the CDR3 is TGCGCCAGCAGCTTTAACGAGCGGGGGATCTCCGAGCAGTACTTC. Protein: CASSFNERGISEQYF.